These 32 T cell receptor beta chains share one sample of origin, sequenced in a study of CD8 T cells in ankylosing spondylitis. TCRdb recomputed calls from the 5' RACE reads with MiXCR, one row per CDR3 protein. The sample comprises around 120,000 distinct CDR3 sequences, around 9.3% of which are singletons, and approximately 3.4% rests with the top ten. Source material: blood, either unsorted or a sorted T cell fraction (not recorded which). The receptors come from a male donor with ankylosing spondylitis or in good health (not recorded which).

The rearrangement uses TRBV20-1 and TRBJ2-7; TRBD1 matches 7 bases. The CDR3 covers 14 residues. J gave up 2 bases and V 5 bases, and 9 bases lay outside the gene matches. Germline lookup yields CDR1 DFQATT and CDR2 SNEGSKA (reference sequence). CDR3 sequence (DNA): TGCAGTGCTTCGGGGACAGACTTTCCCTACGAGCAGTACTTC. Its translation: CSASGTDFPYEQYF.

This clonotype was counted ten times or more. This sequence joins TRBV12-3 or TRBV12-4 and TRBJ1-6; 8 positions match TRBD1. The CDR3 totals 15 residues. The V segment lost 5 bases and the J segment 10 bases; nucleotides outside the gene matches: 10. The CDR3, as DNA: TGTGCCAGCAGTCATAGGACAGGGACCGACTCACCCCTCCACTTT. Translation: CASSHRTGTDSPLHF.

There are many counts of this clonotype. The J gene is TRBJ2-5, the V gene TRBV9; D is unclear. V shed 2 bases and J shed 4 bases, with 15 bases lying between them. CDR3 size: 15 residues. The germline gives CDR1 SGDLS, CDR2 YYNGEE. As DNA, the CDR3 is TGTGCCAGCAGCGTTCACATGGGGTGGGGAGAGACCCAGTACTTC. Amino acid sequence: CASSVHMGWGETQYF.

This clonotype was seen a handful of times. This chain joins TRBV18 and TRBJ2-2; D is possibly TRBD1 (6 bases). Trimming took off 7 bases at V and 4 bases at J, with 16 bases between the two ends. The CDR3 is made up of 15 amino acids. Germline V gene data show CDR1 as KGHSH and CDR2 as LQKENI. The CDR3 DNA follows: TGTGCCAGCTATTCCAACAGGGACGGCACCGGGGAGCTGTTTTTT. This translates into CASYSNRDGTGELFF.

This clonotype was counted between two and nine times. The chain joins TRBV5-5 to TRBJ2-1, with D tentatively TRBD1 (6 bases). Trimming pared 2 bases from V and 9 bases from J, leaving 15 bases between. Germline assignment: CDR1 SGHKS and CDR2 YYEKEE (reference sequence). CDR3 length equals 14 residues. The CDR3 nucleotides are TGTGCCAGCAGCTTTGACAGAGGGGGTATTGAGCAGTTCTTC. Its protein product is CASSFDRGGIEQFF.

The chain uses TRBV5-6 and TRBJ2-3; a weak D match, TRBD1 (6 bases). The CDR3 has 16 residues. The germline V gene encodes CDR1 SGHDT and CDR2 YYEEEE. Trimming cost V 0 bases and J 3 bases, with 14 bases left between them. The CDR3 reads CASSLALQDRTDTQYF. DNA of the CDR3: TGTGCCAGCAGCTTGGCCTTACAGGACAGAACAGATACGCAGTATTTT.

The sample holds many counts of this clonotype. V usage is TRBV20-1 and J usage is TRBJ1-2, with a weak D call TRBD1 (5 bases). V lost 4 bases and J 5 bases, leaving 14 bases between the germline ends. CDR1 and CDR2 (germline): DFQATT, SNEGSKA (reference sequence). The CDR3 is made up of 13 amino acids. The CDR3: CSANRGGEYGYTF. The CDR3, as DNA: TGCAGTGCTAATCGGGGCGGGGAGTATGGCTACACCTTC.

This clonotype came up many times. The chain carries TRBV7-3 and TRBJ1-1, with 11 nucleotides matching TRBD1. Germline V CDR1 and CDR2: SGHTA, FQGTGA. The CDR3 is made up of 15 amino acids. V shed 3 bases and J 6 bases; nucleotides not matched to a gene: 6. CDR3 sequence: CASSLLPGQGAEAFF. In DNA form, the CDR3 reads TGTGCCAGCAGCTTGCTGCCGGGACAGGGGGCTGAAGCTTTCTTT.

This clonotype has at least ten counts. The CDR3 region is CASSFSGTGNEQYF. DNA of the CDR3: TGTGCCAGCAGTTTTTCCGGGACAGGTAACGAGCAGTACTTC. The chain carries TRBV12-3 or TRBV12-4 and TRBJ2-7; 8 bases agree with TRBD1. The CDR3 runs 14 residues. Germline trimming cut 3 bases from V and 5 bases from J; bases unmatched to any gene: 6.

This clonotype was seen ten or more times. The chain employs TRBV24-1 and TRBJ2-2, with 10 bases lining up with TRBD1. V trimming: 4 bases; J trimming: 5 bases; junction bases outside the gene matches: 6. Germline V CDR1 and CDR2: KGHDR, SFDVKD. The CDR3 has 16 amino acids. CDR3 sequence reads: CATSDSRTGGTGELFF. As DNA, the CDR3 is TGTGCCACCAGTGACTCGAGGACAGGGGGGACCGGGGAGCTGTTTTTT.

The rearrangement links TRBV7-2 to TRBJ1-5; D unresolved. In germline, CDR1 is SGHTA, CDR2 FQGNSA. Trimming shortened V by 1 base and J by 3 bases, and 10 bases separated the two germline ends. The CDR3 extends over 15 amino acids. The CDR3 sequence is CASSLGATDNQPQHF. The DNA of the CDR3 is TGTGCCAGCAGCTTAGGGGCAACAGACAATCAGCCCCAGCATTTT.

This clonotype was recorded at least ten times. The V gene is TRBV10-3, the J gene TRBJ2-5; 9 nucleotides agree with TRBD1. CDR1 ENHRY and CDR2 SYGVKD come from the germline V gene. V lost 2 bases, J lost 5 bases, and 9 bases stayed unmatched. CDR3 length equals 16 residues. Here the CDR3 reads CAISEPRDRVVETQYF. The CDR3 DNA reads as TGTGCCATCAGTGAGCCCCGGGACAGGGTTGTGGAGACCCAGTACTTC.

This clonotype appeared many times. The chain recombines TRBV5-6 with TRBJ1-2; the D is unclear. V was cut by 9 bases and J by 13 bases, with 19 bases left in between. The CDR3 loop spans 11 amino acids. Germline V gives CDR1 SGHDT, CDR2 YYEEEE. CDR3 sequence: CATYLRVSGTF. For the CDR3, the DNA is TGTGCCACCTACCTCCGGGTTTCGGGCACCTTC.

This chain links TRBV7-2 with TRBJ2-1; TRBD1 or TRBD2 may be the D gene (6 bases each). CDR3 size: 15 residues. The germline V gene encodes CDR1 SGHTA and CDR2 FQGNSA. V gave up 5 bases and J gave up 4 bases, with 15 bases separating them. The CDR3 sequence: CASSQLGGQYNEQFF. The CDR3, as DNA: TGTGCCAGCAGCCAACTCGGGGGACAATACAATGAGCAGTTCTTC.

The chain recombines TRBV3-1 with TRBJ2-1; 8 nucleotides match TRBD2. This CDR3 has 18 residues. Germline CDR1 LGHDT, CDR2 YNNKEL (reference sequence). V shed 6 bases, J shed 8 bases, and the junction held 21 bases outside the gene matches. CDR3 loop: CASSWPRSGDALGHEQFF. CDR3 sequence (DNA): TGTGCCAGCAGTTGGCCGCGTAGCGGGGATGCATTGGGGCATGAGCAGTTCTTC.

This clonotype has ten or more counts. The V and J genes are TRBV29-1 and TRBJ1-2; a weak D match, TRBD1 (5 bases). CDR1 is SQVTM, CDR2 ANQGSEA, per germline. The length of the CDR3 is 12 residues. The V end was cut by 6 bases, the J end by 4 bases, with 12 bases between. The CDR3 sequence: CSVGGGGYGYTF. CDR3 bases: TGCAGCGTCGGGGGTGGGGGCTATGGCTACACCTTC.

This chain connects TRBV5-1 to TRBJ2-1; 9 nucleotides agree with TRBD1. This CDR3 spans 19 amino acids. V lost 4 bases, J lost 12 bases, and 26 bases stayed unmatched. Per the germline V gene, CDR1 is SGHRS and CDR2 is YFSETQ. The CDR3 coding sequence is TGCGCCAGCAGCCACACAGGGGGCATTAGCAGTGCCCCGCTAAAGGGGCAGTTCTTC. Amino acids: CASSHTGGISSAPLKGQFF. The whole variable domain, filled in from reference TRBV5-1 and TRBJ2-1, reads KAGVTQTPRYLIKTRGQQVTLSCSPISGHRSVSWYQQTPGQGLQFLFEYFSETQRNKGNFPGRFSGRQFSNSRSEMNVSTLELGDSALYLCASSHTGGISSAPLKGQFFGPGTRLTVL.

This clonotype was detected ten times or more. The gene calls are TRBV20-1 and TRBJ2-3; tentatively, D is TRBD2 (5 bases). Trimming pared 0 bases from V and 2 bases from J, leaving 12 bases between. The CDR3 has 15 amino acids. Germline assignment: CDR1 DFQATT and CDR2 SNEGSKA (reference sequence). Here the CDR3 reads CSARDRGPFTDTQYF. The CDR3 DNA sequence: TGCAGTGCTAGAGATCGAGGGCCCTTCACAGATACGCAGTATTTT.

This clonotype has a count of ten or more. This chain links TRBV5-1 with TRBJ1-1, with D unresolved. The CDR3 consists of 14 residues. Deletions cut 3 bases from V and 3 bases from J, with 12 bases between. Germline V gene data show CDR1 as SGHRS and CDR2 as YFSETQ. The CDR3 nucleotides are TGCGCCAGCAGCTATCGGGCCGACTACACTGAAGCTTTCTTT. As protein: CASSYRADYTEAFF.

Ten or more counts support this clonotype. The chain joins TRBV29-1 to TRBJ2-3; D is unclear. The germline gives CDR1 SQVTM, CDR2 ANQGSEA. Deletions cut 4 bases from V and 7 bases from J, with 9 bases between. The CDR3 sequence is 11 residues long. CDR3 bases: TGCAGCGTTGTATTCCCAAATACGCAGTATTTT. Its translation is CSVVFPNTQYF.

This clonotype was counted many times. V is TRBV5-1 and J is TRBJ2-3; D gene uncertain. The ends were cut back, 9 bases at V and 0 bases at J, with 14 bases in the middle. Germline CDR1 SGHRS, CDR2 YFSETQ. CDR3 length: 14 amino acids. The CDR3 DNA reads TGCGCCACCTCAGGAGTAGAGAGCACAGATACGCAGTATTTT. Residues: CATSGVESTDTQYF.

This clonotype was seen ten or more times. This chain joins TRBV4-3 and TRBJ1-5; D may be TRBD1 (6 bases). The CDR3 contains 16 residues. Trimming removed 0 bases at V and 1 base at J, with 10 bases between. CDR1 LGHNA and CDR2 YSLEER come from the germline V gene. The DNA for the CDR3 is TGCGCCAGCAGCCAAGATGGGGGGCTGAGCAATCAGCCCCAGCATTTT. Protein sequence: CASSQDGGLSNQPQHF.

This clonotype was seen once. The chain joins TRBV2 to TRBJ2-7; TRBD1 might be the D (6 bases). Trimming stripped 3 bases from V and 12 bases from J, with 15 bases between. The CDR3 is 12 amino acids. CDR1 is SNHLY and CDR2 is FYNNEI in the germline V gene. The CDR3 reads CASSEGAQKGYF. CDR3 DNA sequence: TGTGCCAGCAGTGAGGGGGCGCAAAAGGGGTACTTC. Combining the CDR3 with reference TRBV2 and TRBJ2-7 gives the whole variable domain EPEVTQTPSHQVTQMGQEVILRCVPISNHLYFYWYRQILGQKVEFLVSFYNNEISEKSEIFDDQFSVERPDGSNFTLKIRSTKLEDSAMYFCASSEGAQKGYFGPGTRLTVT.

This clonotype was detected ten times or more. The CDR3 is CSVVPANTGELFF. As DNA, the CDR3 is TGCAGCGTTGTACCGGCGAACACCGGGGAGCTGTTTTTT. This chain connects TRBV29-1 to TRBJ2-2, with D uncertain. There are 13 residues in the CDR3. V was clipped by 4 bases and J by 0 bases, with 6 bases between them. The germline V gene encodes CDR1 SQVTM and CDR2 ANQGSEA.

This clonotype was counted ten times or more. The chain employs TRBV7-2 and TRBJ2-4; D perhaps matches TRBD2 (5 bases). The V gene lost 4 bases and the J gene lost 1 base, with 14 bases spanning the gap. CDR3 length: 16 residues. The germline V gene has CDR1 SGHTA and CDR2 FQGNSA. For the CDR3, the DNA is TGTGCCAGCAGCTACAGACCCGGGGTGGCCAAAAACATTCAGTACTTC. It specifies CASSYRPGVAKNIQYF.

This clonotype was detected many times. The V and J genes are TRBV20-1 and TRBJ2-7; D gene ambiguous. V was trimmed by 6 bases and J by 1 base, leaving 13 bases between them. CDR3 size: 13 residues. CDR1 is DFQATT and CDR2 is SNEGSKA in the germline V gene (reference sequence). In DNA form, the CDR3 reads TGCAGTGCGCCAACTGAAGTTTCCTACGAGCAGTACTTC. Amino acid sequence: CSAPTEVSYEQYF.

This clonotype appeared many times. V is TRBV7-9 and J is TRBJ2-7, with TRBD2 matching 8 bases. The CDR3 is 15 amino acids. V gave up 2 bases and J gave up 0 bases; unmatched junction bases: 3. The V gene's germline CDR1 is SEHNR and CDR2 FQNEAQ (reference sequence). CDR3 sequence: CASSLPGGPSYEQYF. The CDR3 nucleotides read TGTGCCAGCAGCTTACCGGGAGGGCCCTCCTACGAGCAGTACTTC.

This sequence joins TRBV20-1 and TRBJ1-5; no firm D call. CDR3 length: 13 amino acids. The germline V gene encodes CDR1 DFQATT and CDR2 SNEGSKA (reference sequence). The V and J ends lost 1 base and 5 bases respectively, with 9 bases between them. CDR3 DNA: TGCAGTGCTAGAGGTACAGAGGATCAGCCCCAGCATTTT. Its translation is CSARGTEDQPQHF.

This clonotype was recorded many times. The V call is TRBV6-1, the J call TRBJ2-2, with 9 bases matching TRBD1. CDR3 length: 15 amino acids. Unmatched junction bases numbered 2, after V lost 0 bases and J lost 6 bases. In germline, CDR1 is MNHNS, CDR2 SASEGT. This chain's CDR3 is CASSEARQGAGELFF. In DNA, the CDR3 is TGTGCCAGCAGTGAAGCGCGACAGGGGGCCGGGGAGCTGTTTTTT.

This clonotype was observed many times. V and J are TRBV12-3 or TRBV12-4 and TRBJ1-1, with D perhaps matching TRBD1 (5 bases). Trimming removed 3 bases from V and 8 bases from J, with 10 bases in between. This CDR3 region has 12 residues. The CDR3 is CASSFFQGEAFF. CDR3 DNA sequence: TGTGCCAGCAGTTTTTTCCAGGGAGAAGCTTTCTTT.

At least ten counts were recorded for this clonotype. The V call is TRBV28, the J call TRBJ2-1, with 10 bases lining up with TRBD1. J gave up 2 bases and V 6 bases, and 19 bases lay outside the gene matches. Germline CDR1 is MDHEN and CDR2 is SYDVKM. CDR3 length: 20 amino acids. The DNA for the CDR3 is TGTGCCAGCAGACCGACGCTGGGACAGGGGTTGACTAGCGCCTACAATGAGCAGTTCTTC. Its protein product is CASRPTLGQGLTSAYNEQFF.

As for this clonotype: At one end, the junction sequence differs from germline, possibly due to a read error. The chain has TRBV25-1 and TRBJ2-3; perhaps TRBD1 as D (6 bases). The V gene's germline CDR1 is MGHDK and CDR2 SYGVNS. This CDR3 is 17 amino acids long. The CDR3 nucleotides read TGTGCCAGCAGTCGGAAACGAGGGACACTCAGCATAGATACGCAGTATTTT. This encodes CASSRKRGTLSIDTQYF.